This T cell receptor (beta chain) was recovered during a study of identical twins. Overall study results and limits: Researchers reported excess low generation probability among twin-shared out-of-frame alpha sequences.

Concerning this clonotype: Its antigen remains unidentified. The junction differs from germline at one of its ends, possibly a read error.

TCRdb processed the 5' RACE reads anew with MiXCR; each CDR3 protein has one entry. The sample gives 650,000 to 800,000 distinct CDR3 sequences, less than 10% of which show up once; roughly 0.97% is in the top ten. The CDR3 length is 18 residues. CDR1 and CDR2 (germline): SQVTM, ANQGSEA. This sample was shared with a second study, whose subject was yellow fever vaccine responses in identical twins.

The sequenced sample was PBMCs. The rearrangement links TRBV29-1 to TRBJ2-1, with 11 bases aligning to TRBD2. The sequence came from a woman aged 18 to 35 in good health. The CDR3 loop reads CSVEGKDGTSGTYNEQFF. The CDR3 region has the DNA TGCAGCGTAGAAGGGAAGGACGGGACTAGCGGCACATACAATGAGCAGTTCTTC.